This T cell receptor (beta chain) was sequenced in a study of shared clonotypes between healthy human individuals. This clone was counted a single time. Germline V lookup: CDR1 MDHEN, CDR2 SYDVKM. This CDR3 is built from 14 residues. The V end was cut by 6 bases, the J end by 0 bases, with 11 bases between. CD4+ cells yielded CD45RA+ naive and CD45RA-negative memory subsets. Method: immunoSEQ multiplex PCR; TCRdb's copy keeps in-frame clones and lacks some. The table records some 2.4 million clones, more than 85% of them present only once. Sequences were obtained from naive CD4+ T cells from PBMCs. Subset specified: CD45RA+ positively selected. The source of this sequence is a man aged 18 to 29 in good health. Some clones in this sample may be carry-over from other donors' samples. The rearrangement uses TRBV28 and TRBJ1-2; D gene ambiguous. The CDR3 nucleotides are TGTGCCAGCAGGATCGACACAGCTAACTATGGCTACACCTTC. Amino acids: CASRIDTANYGYTF.